This is a list of T cell receptor beta chains from one sample in a study of T-cell memory formation after mild COVID-19. Each CDR3 protein gets one entry after TCRdb re-called the 5' RACE reads with MiXCR. The data show approximately 560,000 distinct CDR3 sequences, about 18% seen once. The material sequenced was PBMCs or a T cell subset sorted from them (not recorded which). The receptors derive from an adult woman who had mild COVID-19 (a few samples of this study predate the infection). Cell type and time point are not known. CDR3s leave out the opening cysteine and the closing phenylalanine or tryptophan. Each record gives: J gene, V gene, CDR3 protein.

J gene: TRBJ1-1; V gene: TRBV5-1; CDR3 protein: ASSLLGAEAF
J gene: TRBJ1-1; V gene: TRBV7-2; CDR3 protein: ASSLVLGVNTEAF
J gene: TRBJ2-7; V gene: TRBV20-1; CDR3 protein: SARGAAYEQY
J gene: TRBJ2-5; V gene: TRBV12-3/TRBV12-4; CDR3 protein: ASSLEAGGRETQY
J gene: TRBJ2-1; V gene: TRBV6-2/TRBV6-3; CDR3 protein: ASRTNRLAGSVEQF
J gene: TRBJ1-2; V gene: TRBV9; CDR3 protein: ASGVGQGNYGYT
J gene: TRBJ1-1; V gene: TRBV18; CDR3 protein: ASSPGVGTEAF
J gene: TRBJ2-1; V gene: TRBV6-5; CDR3 protein: ASSRPLYNEQF
J gene: TRBJ2-7; V gene: TRBV24-1; CDR3 protein: ATSDTGSPTYEQY
J gene: TRBJ2-2; V gene: TRBV5-1; CDR3 protein: ASSLAKGSPNTGELF
J gene: TRBJ1-3; V gene: TRBV6-6; CDR3 protein: ASPNSGGNTIY
J gene: TRBJ1-5; V gene: TRBV5-5; CDR3 protein: ASSSVLDRALNQPQH
J gene: TRBJ2-1; V gene: TRBV5-1; CDR3 protein: ASSLPSGTGASNEQF
J gene: TRBJ2-3; V gene: TRBV20-1; CDR3 protein: SARAPRSGGRDTQY
J gene: TRBJ2-1; V gene: TRBV4-2; CDR3 protein: ASGSGQGEDEQF
J gene: TRBJ2-7; V gene: TRBV29-1; CDR3 protein: SVELANRYSYEQY
J gene: TRBJ2-2; V gene: TRBV6-5; CDR3 protein: ASSPDWSPNTGELF
J gene: TRBJ1-1; V gene: TRBV4-3; CDR3 protein: ASSLYPPGDTEAF
J gene: TRBJ1-1; V gene: TRBV6-5; CDR3 protein: ASSYRAQNTEAF
J gene: TRBJ2-7; V gene: TRBV20-1; CDR3 protein: SARDFGPTETYEQY
J gene: TRBJ1-1; V gene: TRBV6-6; CDR3 protein: ASSTGQRAWNTEAF
J gene: TRBJ2-2; V gene: TRBV2; CDR3 protein: ATELQGGGTGELF
J gene: TRBJ2-3; V gene: TRBV2; CDR3 protein: ASSLQRLAADTQY
J gene: TRBJ1-5; V gene: TRBV12-3/TRBV12-4; CDR3 protein: ASSPSGVSNQPQH
J gene: TRBJ2-7; V gene: TRBV10-3; CDR3 protein: AISDPGIVGYEQY
J gene: TRBJ1-5; V gene: TRBV9; CDR3 protein: ASSVEGGRQPQH
J gene: TRBJ2-1; V gene: TRBV7-6; CDR3 protein: ASSSNTRVGHEQF
J gene: TRBJ2-7; V gene: TRBV12-3/TRBV12-4; CDR3 protein: ASSLGPLAQAASSYEQY
J gene: TRBJ1-1; V gene: TRBV4-1; CDR3 protein: ASSQVASPSLYDTEAF
J gene: TRBJ2-7; V gene: TRBV2; CDR3 protein: ASRSGRAYEQY
J gene: TRBJ2-2; V gene: TRBV5-5; CDR3 protein: ASRWGNDAGELF
J gene: TRBJ1-1; V gene: TRBV20-1; CDR3 protein: SARLTGGTEAF
J gene: TRBJ2-3; V gene: TRBV4-2; CDR3 protein: ASSQTGTTVVTDTQY
J gene: TRBJ1-2; V gene: TRBV3-1; CDR3 protein: ASSPDRAGGYT
J gene: TRBJ1-2; V gene: TRBV5-1; CDR3 protein: ASSPGGDSGYT
J gene: TRBJ2-7; V gene: TRBV5-6; CDR3 protein: ASSLEEEQY
J gene: TRBJ2-3; V gene: TRBV7-9; CDR3 protein: ASSLGFGTTHDTQY
J gene: TRBJ2-5; V gene: TRBV12-3/TRBV12-4; CDR3 protein: ASSTTSEAVETQY
J gene: TRBJ1-2; V gene: TRBV10-3; CDR3 protein: AISESTANYGYT
J gene: TRBJ2-3; V gene: TRBV23-1; CDR3 protein: ASSQTGQGISTDTQY
J gene: TRBJ2-7; V gene: TRBV9; CDR3 protein: ASSGADGDSYEQY